The 17 T cell receptor beta chains below all came from one sample that was sequenced in a study of blood T cell repertoires in COVID-19. Clones were sequenced by immunoSEQ multiplex PCR, and TCRdb holds only the in-frame ones, with some missing. This table has 400,000 or so clones, 80% to 90% appearing once. The sequencing input was PBMCs or T cells enriched from blood (not recorded which). These receptors all come from a man aged 25-45 years who had recovered from COVID-19.

V usage is TRBV5-5 and J usage is TRBJ1-2; the match to TRBD1 covers 9 bases. CDR3 length equals 16 residues. Germline-derived CDR1 and CDR2 are SGHKS and YYEKEE (reference sequence). Trimming cost V 1 base and J 2 bases; bases outside gene matches: 6. CDR3 nucleotides: TGTGCCAGCAGCTTGAAGACAGGGGGTTGGAACTATGGCTACACCTTC. The encoded protein is CASSLKTGGWNYGYTF.

The CDR3 reads CASGLPQGNGYTF. The CDR3 DNA reads as TGTGCTAGTGGTTTGCCACAGGGGAATGGCTACACCTTC. The J gene is TRBJ1-2, the V gene TRBV12-5; 7 positions agree with TRBD1. The CDR3 runs to 13 residues. Germline CDR1 reads LGHNT; CDR2 reads FRNRAP. The V gene end was trimmed by 2 bases and the J gene end by 6 bases; junction bases not matched to a gene: 3. The whole variable domain, remainder taken from reference TRBV12-5 and TRBJ1-2, is DARVTQTPRHKVTEMGQEVTMRCQPILGHNTVFWYRQTMMQGLELLAYFRNRAPLDDSGMPKDRFSAEMPDATLATLKIQPSEPRDSAVYFCASGLPQGNGYTFGSGTRLTVV.

This chain links TRBV7-8 with TRBJ2-5; D is unresolved. In germline, CDR1 is SGHVS, CDR2 FQNEAQ. The V gene lost 5 bases and the J gene lost 2 bases, with 9 bases spanning the gap. There are 13 residues in the CDR3. The CDR3 protein is CASSRFTQETQYF. The CDR3 coding sequence is TGTGCCAGCAGCCGGTTTACACAAGAGACCCAGTACTTC.

This chain connects TRBV2 to TRBJ1-2; D ambiguous. The CDR3 sequence is 14 residues long. Germline V lookup: CDR1 SNHLY, CDR2 FYNNEI. Deletions cut 7 bases from V and 3 bases from J, with 15 bases between. The CDR3 DNA follows: TGTGCCAGCACCTCAGCGGGCAGAGACTATGGCTACACCTTC. Translating gives CASTSAGRDYGYTF.

The chain joins TRBV27 to TRBJ1-2; no definite D call. The CDR3 loop spans 14 amino acids. CDR1 is MNHEY, CDR2 SMNVEV, per germline (reference sequence). Trimming left V 2 bases short and J 3 bases short, with 10 bases between. CDR3 region: CASSLKPGDYGYTF. CDR3 DNA sequence: TGTGCCAGCAGTTTAAAGCCGGGAGACTATGGCTACACCTTC.

This chain uses TRBV6-1 with TRBJ2-3, with TRBD1 matching 9 bases. Germline V gives CDR1 MNHNS, CDR2 SASEGT. The CDR3 spans 16 residues. The V and J ends lost 4 bases and 4 bases, in that order; junction bases with no gene match: 9. In DNA, the CDR3 is TGTGCCAGCAGTGGGGGGGGACAGGGATTTTCAGATACGCAGTATTTT. Translation gives CASSGGGQGFSDTQYF.

Worth noting for this clone: This sample also contains other DNA sequences that code for the same CDR3. This sequence joins TRBV18 and TRBJ2-7; 10 bases align to TRBD2. With V trimmed by 2 bases and J by 5 bases, 3 bases remained unmatched. This CDR3 comprises 14 residues. Germline assignment: CDR1 KGHSH and CDR2 LQKENI. The CDR3 reads CASSPGLAGDEQYF. The CDR3 DNA sequence: TGTGCCAGCTCACCAGGTCTAGCGGGAGACGAGCAGTACTTC.

This clone has a handful of counts. The chain uses TRBV19 and TRBJ2-1; TRBD2 aligns across 15 bases. Germline assignment: CDR1 LNHDA and CDR2 SQIVND (reference sequence). The CDR3 consists of 15 residues. The J segment lost 9 bases and the V segment lost 5 bases, leaving 5 bases of the junction unmatched. In DNA form, the CDR3 reads TGTGCCAGTAGTCCAAAGGGACTAGCGGGAGGTGAGCAGTTCTTC. Its protein is CASSPKGLAGGEQFF.

The chain joins TRBV15 to TRBJ2-4, with 9 positions matching TRBD1. V lost 5 bases, J lost 6 bases, and 5 bases stayed unmatched. The germline CDR1 and CDR2 sequences are LNHNV and YYDKDF (reference sequence). The CDR3 extends over 14 amino acids. The CDR3 bases are TGTGCCACCAGCGATTGGGGACAGGGAAACATTCAGTACTTC. Amino acids: CATSDWGQGNIQYF.

This clone occurred once. The chain has TRBV5-6 and TRBJ1-4, with D possibly matching TRBD1 (5 bases). CDR1 is SGHDT, CDR2 YYEEEE, per germline. Trimming took 0 bases from V and 7 from J, leaving 16 bases between them. The CDR3 length is 16 residues. CDR3 bases: TGTGCCAGCAGCTTGGATGGGCGGGACCCTTCTGAAAAACTGTTTTTT. This encodes CASSLDGRDPSEKLFF.

The J gene is TRBJ2-1, the V gene TRBV12-5, with TRBD1 identical over 10 bases. Germline V gene data show CDR1 as LGHNT and CDR2 as FRNRAP. With V trimmed by 7 bases and J by 3 bases, 3 bases remained unmatched. This CDR3 has 14 amino acids. CDR3 bases: TGTGCTAGTGTTGGGGACAGGGGCTACAATGAGCAGTTCTTC. Amino acids: CASVGDRGYNEQFF.

The DNA of the CDR3 is TGTGTCAGAAGCTCGCCCCAGTCCTCCCAAGAGACCCAGTACTTC. Translation: CVRSSPQSSQETQYF. This rearrangement joins TRBV7-5 to TRBJ2-5; the D call of TRBD1 is as the table states it, not checked on the DNA. TRBV7-5 counts as a pseudogene. This CDR3 has 15 residues.

This clone was observed once. The chain links TRBV7-2 to TRBJ1-3; 10 bases line up with TRBD1. The CDR3 sequence is 16 residues long. J was trimmed by 4 bases and V by 4 bases; bases with no gene match: 7. Germline V lookup: CDR1 SGHTA, CDR2 FQGNSA. CDR3 sequence: CASSSAGTGVGNTIYF. Here the CDR3 DNA reads TGTGCCAGCAGCTCGGCCGGGACAGGGGTAGGAAACACCATATATTTT.

This chain uses TRBV12-5 with TRBJ2-5, with D maybe TRBD1 (6 bases). The V gene lost 5 bases and the J gene lost 4 bases, with 11 bases spanning the gap. CDR3 length equals 13 residues. Germline lookup yields CDR1 LGHNT and CDR2 FRNRAP. In nucleotides, the CDR3 is TGTGCTAGTGGTGTACAGGGTGGAGAGACCCAGTACTTC. Amino acid sequence: CASGVQGGETQYF.

The chain has TRBV12-5 and TRBJ2-7; a weak D match, TRBD2 (5 bases). Germline V gene data show CDR1 as LGHNT and CDR2 as FRNRAP. The CDR3 has 13 residues. V lost 8 bases to trimming and J lost 3 bases, with 14 bases between them. CDR3 DNA: TGTGCTAGTTCCTGGACTCAAAACTACGAGCAGTACTTC. Amino acid sequence: CASSWTQNYEQYF.

CDR3 sequence: CASSPDAPGEPQHF. For the CDR3, the DNA is TGTGCCAGCTCACCAGACGCCCCCGGGGAGCCCCAGCATTTT. V and J are TRBV18 and TRBJ1-5, with no clear D. Germline CDR1 reads KGHSH; CDR2 reads LQKENI. The CDR3 contains 14 residues. The germline V and J ends were trimmed by 2 bases and 8 bases, with 13 bases remaining between them.

This sequence joins TRBV5-4 and TRBJ2-2; TRBD1 is a possible D gene (6 bases). From germline, CDR1 is SGHNT and CDR2 YYREEE (reference sequence). The CDR3 runs to 17 residues. Trimming removed 0 bases from V and 6 bases from J, with 18 bases in between. Here the CDR3 reads CASSLDQTGFDAGELFF. The CDR3, as DNA: TGTGCCAGCAGCTTGGATCAAACAGGGTTTGACGCCGGGGAGCTGTTTTTT.